The source of this T cell receptor (beta chain) is a study of T cell responses to AZD1222 COVID-19 vaccine. Study-wide points: The number of AZD1222 recipients seropositive at baseline was only 5 to 7.

Repertoires were generated with immunoSEQ multiplex PCR, while TCRdb's copy carries only in-frame clones and drops some. The sample contains about 140,000 clones, approximately 92% of which appear only once. Note on this clone: Its specificity is not known.

The CDR3 runs 13 residues. Germline V gene data show CDR1 as MNHEY and CDR2 as SMNVEV (reference sequence). After removal of 6 bases from V and 6 bases from J, the junction contained 7 bases not matched to a gene. The J gene is TRBJ1-2, the V gene TRBV27, with 7 nucleotides matching TRBD1. The receptor was isolated from an adult in good health. This specimen was peripheral blood, taken on day 0 of AZD1222 vaccination. CDR3 region: CASRPRGGDGYTF. The CDR3, as DNA: TGTGCCAGCAGACCCAGGGGGGGTGATGGCTACACCTTC.